The TCR beta chain under discussion was sequenced for a study of T-cell reconstitution after alpha-beta-depleted transplantation in children. A TCRbeta library incorporating unique molecular identifiers was prepared. TCRdb re-called the PCR reads with MiXCR, one entry per CDR3 protein. The sample has a few hundred thousand distinct CDR3 sequences, approximately 20% seen once. CDR1 DFQATT and CDR2 SNEGSKA come from the germline V gene (reference sequence). The V gene lost 0 bases and the J gene lost 7 bases, with 13 bases spanning the gap. CDR3 length: 14 amino acids. The specimen was PBMCs from the stem cell graft donor, collected from the stem cell graft. The rearrangement uses TRBV20-1 and TRBJ1-5; TRBD1 is a possible D gene (6 bases). The TCR was taken from a human donor who donated a stem cell graft to a child with acute lymphoblastic leukemia. The DNA of the CDR3 is TGCAGTGCTAGAGACCCAGGGGCCCGCCAGCCCCAGCATTTT. Residues: CSARDPGARQPQHF.